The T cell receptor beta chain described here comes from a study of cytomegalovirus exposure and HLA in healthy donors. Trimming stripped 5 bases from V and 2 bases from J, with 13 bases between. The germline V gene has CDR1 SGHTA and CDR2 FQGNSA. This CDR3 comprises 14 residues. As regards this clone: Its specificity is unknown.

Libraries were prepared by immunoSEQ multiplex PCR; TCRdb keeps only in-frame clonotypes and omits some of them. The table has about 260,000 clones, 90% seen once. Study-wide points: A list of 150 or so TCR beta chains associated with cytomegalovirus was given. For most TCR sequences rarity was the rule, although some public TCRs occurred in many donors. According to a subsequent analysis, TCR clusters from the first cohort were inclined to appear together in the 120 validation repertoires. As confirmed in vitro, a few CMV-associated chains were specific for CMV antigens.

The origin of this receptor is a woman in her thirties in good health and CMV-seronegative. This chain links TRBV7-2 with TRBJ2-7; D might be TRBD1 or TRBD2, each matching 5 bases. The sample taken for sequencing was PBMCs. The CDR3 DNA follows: TGTGCCAGCAGCCCCCATGTGGGGGCCTACGAGCAGTACTTC. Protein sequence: CASSPHVGAYEQYF.